Listed below are T cell receptor beta chains from one sample, sequenced in a study of T cell clonotyping in hematopoietic cell transplantation. The repertoire was sequenced with immunoSEQ multiplex PCR; TCRdb's copy has only in-frame clones and lacks some. The repertoire holds around 80,000 clones, roughly 95% seen once, with under 2% in the top ten. The source material was peripheral blood mononuclear cells, sampled before stem cell transplant. These receptors originate from a woman aged 50 to 60 with acute myeloid leukemia. Some clones in this sample may be carry-over from other donors' samples. The CDR3 runs from the conserved cysteine through the conserved F or W. A D gene is named only where the DNA matches it firmly. Part of the rows lack a size; the others show once, few, many or a class for expanded clones.

clone size	D gene	V gene	J gene	CDR3 DNA	CDR3 protein
-	-	TRBV30	TRBJ2-2	TGTGCCTGGAGTGAGACTTATCAGGAGCTGTTTTTT	CAWSETYQELFF
-	-	TRBV29-1	TRBJ1-2	TGCAGCGTTGAGGAGGACTACTCCTATGGCTACACCTTC	CSVEEDYSYGYTF
once	-	TRBV30	TRBJ1-2	TGTGCCTGGAGTCCAATCACCTATGGCTACACCTTC	CAWSPITYGYTF
-	-	TRBV5-4	TRBJ1-2	TGTGCCAGCAGCAGCGGTGGCGGGAACTATGGCTACACCTTC	CASSSGGGNYGYTF
-	TRBD2	TRBV11-2	TRBJ2-4	TGTGCCAGCAGCGAGGGACTAGCGGGGGCGGGGAACATTCAGTACTTC	CASSEGLAGAGNIQYF
-	TRBD1	TRBV7-9	TRBJ2-1	TGTGCCAGCAGCGAGGGACAGATGTACAATGAGCAGTTCTTC	CASSEGQMYNEQFF
-	-	TRBV6-5	TRBJ2-7	TGTGCCAGCAGTTCCCCCAATACGCCGAGCTCCTACGAGCAGTACTTC	CASSSPNTPSSYEQYF
once	-	TRBV27	TRBJ2-7	TGTGCCAGCAGCAGGGACACGGGGATAGAGCAGTACTTC	CASSRDTGIEQYF
-	-	TRBV5-6	TRBJ1-2	TGTGCCAGCAGCTTGGTACAGGATTATGGCTACACCTTC	CASSLVQDYGYTF
once	-	TRBV10-1	TRBJ1-1	TGCGCCAGCAGACAGGGTCAGAACACTGAAGCTTTCTTT	CASRQGQNTEAFF
-	TRBD1	TRBV30	TRBJ1-1	TGTGCCTGGAGGTCCAGGGGGGGCACTGAAGCTTTCTTT	CAWRSRGGTEAFF
-	TRBD2	TRBV7-9	TRBJ2-3	TGTGCCAGCAGCTTATATCGGGACTACAACACAGATACGCAGTATTTT	CASSLYRDYNTDTQYF
-	TRBD1	TRBV7-7	TRBJ1-1	TGTGCTAGCAGCCTCCGGACAGGGTGCCGAGCTTTCTTT	CASSLRTGCRAFF
few	-	TRBV5-8	TRBJ2-7	TGTGCCAGCAGCTTGGAAGAGAAGTACGAGCAGTACTTC	CASSLEEKYEQYF
-	TRBD1	TRBV30	TRBJ1-2	TGTGCCTGGAGTGCCTCGATGACAGGGGGCCTTGGCTACACCTTC	CAWSASMTGGLGYTF
-	TRBD1	TRBV28	TRBJ2-7	TGTGCCAGCAGTGCCCCGGGGACAGGGGGCATCTACGAGCAGTACTTC	CASSAPGTGGIYEQYF
-	-	TRBV28	TRBJ2-7	TGTGCCAGCAGCTCTCTGTACGAGCAGTACTTC	CASSSLYEQYF
-	-	TRBV6-5	TRBJ1-1	TGTGCCAGCAGTTACGGCAGGGGTAATTCCGAAGCTTTCTTT	CASSYGRGNSEAFF
-	TRBD2	TRBV27	TRBJ2-1	TGTGCCAGCAGAGGGACTAGCGGGAGGGCCTATTACAATGAGCAGTTCTTC	CASRGTSGRAYYNEQFF
-	TRBD2	TRBV7-8	TRBJ2-3	TGTGCCAGCAGCTCTACGAGCGGGGCCACGCAGTATTTT	CASSSTSGATQYF
-	-	TRBV19	TRBJ1-3	TGTGCCAGTAGTATGGGGACCTCCTCTGGAAACACCATATATTTT	CASSMGTSSGNTIYF
-	-	TRBV6-5	TRBJ2-5	TGTGCCAGCAGTTCGGGGTGGGCAAGGGTAGAGACCCAGTACTTC	CASSSGWARVETQYF
-	TRBD2	TRBV28	TRBJ2-3	TGTGCCAGCATCCATGGAAGCGGGGGGGCAGATACGCAGTATTTT	CASIHGSGGADTQYF
-	TRBD1	TRBV30	TRBJ1-1	TGTGCCTGGGGACAGGGGGCTAACACTGAAGCTTTCTTT	CAWGQGANTEAFF
once	-	TRBV27	TRBJ2-7	TGTGCCAGCAGTTTACGGCAGGGTAGGGCCTACGAGCAGTACTTC	CASSLRQGRAYEQYF
-	-	TRBV28	TRBJ1-1	TGTGCCAGCGGCGGGGGCACTGAAGCTTTCTTT	CASGGGTEAFF
-	-	TRBV27	TRBJ1-6	TGTGCCAGCAGTTTAAGCAGTGTGCCAAATTCACCCCTCCACTTT	CASSLSSVPNSPLHF
-	-	TRBV29-1	TRBJ1-4	TGCAGCGTTAGAAGGACAGACAATGAAAAACTGTTTTTT	CSVRRTDNEKLFF
-	-	TRBV7-2	TRBJ1-2	TGTGCCAGCACCCCCGGGGGGACGGGGGCTAACTATGGCTACACCTTC	CASTPGGTGANYGYTF
few	-	TRBV30	TRBJ1-6	TGTGCCTGGAGTGTACAGGGAGCCCACTCACCCCTCCACTTT	CAWSVQGAHSPLHF
-	TRBD2	TRBV30	TRBJ2-1	TGTGCCTGGAGGGCCCCTAGCGGGAGGTTCAATGAGCAGTTCTTC	CAWRAPSGRFNEQFF
-	TRBD2	TRBV2	TRBJ2-3	TGTGCCAGCAGTGAAGGACTAGCGGAAACAGATACGCAGTATTTT	CASSEGLAETDTQYF
-	TRBD2	TRBV19	TRBJ2-1	TGTGCCAGTAGTGTCACTAGCGGGAGGTGGGATGAGCAGTTCTTC	CASSVTSGRWDEQFF
-	-	TRBV5-1	TRBJ2-7	TGCGCCAGCAGCTCGGGACTGGGTGGGGGCGAGCAGTACTTC	CASSSGLGGGEQYF
-	-	TRBV4-1	TRBJ1-3	TGCGCCAGCAGCCAAGAGGTTGGTGGAAACACCATATATTTT	CASSQEVGGNTIYF
-	TRBD1	TRBV5-1	TRBJ1-4	TGCGCCAGCAGCAAATGGACAGGGGGCGTAGGAATTGCAACTAATGAAAAACTGTTTTTT	CASSKWTGGVGIATNEKLFF
-	TRBD2	TRBV28	TRBJ2-5	TGTGCCAGCAGTCCCCTCTCCGGGAGGGCCGAAGAGACCCAGTACTTC	CASSPLSGRAEETQYF
-	-	TRBV30	TRBJ1-5	TGTGCCTGGAGTGACGGGCCCCGCAATCAGCCCCAGCATTTT	CAWSDGPRNQPQHF
-	TRBD1	TRBV7-2	TRBJ1-2	TGTGCCAGCAGACTCACAGGGGGCCCTGGCTACACCTTC	CASRLTGGPGYTF
-	-	TRBV2	TRBJ2-5	TGTGCCAGCAGAGGGGTAGGGACCCAGTACTTC	CASRGVGTQYF
-	-	TRBV7-2	TRBJ1-1	TGTGCCAGCAACTCCCAGGGACGGGGCACTGAAGCTTTCTTT	CASNSQGRGTEAFF
-	-	TRBV30	TRBJ1-5	TGTGCCTGGAGTGTAATGGGACCTAGCAATCAGCCCCAGCATTTT	CAWSVMGPSNQPQHF